This is a list of T cell receptor beta chains from one sample in a study of cytomegalovirus exposure and HLA in healthy donors. TCRdb's copy holds only in-frame clones and misses some; the assay was immunoSEQ multiplex PCR. The sample lists 110,000 to 150,000 clones, around 10% occurring once. Specimen: PBMCs. All receptors derive from a male donor in good health and CMV-seronegative. Each CDR3 is given with its conserved first and last residue. The D gene is left open where the match is weak. Size values are once, few and many counts, or a class for expanded clones, and some rows have none.

abundance: -; v_gene: TRBV9; d_gene: -; j_gene: TRBJ2-2; CDR3nt: TGTGCCAGCAGCGTAGACAAAGGCAGGGGAAACACCGGGGAGCTGTTTTTT; CDR3aa: CASSVDKGRGNTGELFF
abundance: few; v_gene: TRBV9; d_gene: TRBD2; j_gene: TRBJ2-1; CDR3nt: TGTGCCAGCAGCGTCAGTCTGACTAGCGGGAGTGGTAATGAGCAGTTCTTC; CDR3aa: CASSVSLTSGSGNEQFF
abundance: -; v_gene: TRBV27; d_gene: -; j_gene: TRBJ2-2; CDR3nt: TGTGCCAGCAGTTTTATCGACTACACCGGGGAGCTGTTTTTT; CDR3aa: CASSFIDYTGELFF
abundance: -; v_gene: TRBV4-1; d_gene: -; j_gene: TRBJ2-5; CDR3nt: TGCGCCAGCAGCCAAGGCCTCCACAGGGGAGGAGAGACCCAGTACTTC; CDR3aa: CASSQGLHRGGETQYF
abundance: few; v_gene: TRBV11-2; d_gene: TRBD2; j_gene: TRBJ2-3; CDR3nt: TGTGCCAGCAGCTTAGGGAGTTTTAGTAGCGGGAGTCTTCAGTATTTT; CDR3aa: CASSLGSFSSGSLQYF
abundance: -; v_gene: TRBV28; d_gene: TRBD2; j_gene: TRBJ2-1; CDR3nt: TGTGCCAGCAGTTCCCTTCTACTAGCGGGTCAGCAGTTCTTC; CDR3aa: CASSSLLLAGQQFF
abundance: -; v_gene: TRBV4-1; d_gene: TRBD2; j_gene: TRBJ2-7; CDR3nt: TGCGCCAGCAGCCAAGTACCGGGACTAGACTACACCTACGAGCAGTACTTC; CDR3aa: CASSQVPGLDYTYEQYF
abundance: few; v_gene: TRBV11-2; d_gene: TRBD1; j_gene: TRBJ2-2; CDR3nt: TGTGCCAGCAGCTCTCTGGTCACCGGGACAGGGGTCGGATCCGGGGAGCTGTTTTTT; CDR3aa: CASSSLVTGTGVGSGELFF
abundance: -; v_gene: TRBV19; d_gene: TRBD1; j_gene: TRBJ1-1; CDR3nt: TGTGCCACCCACGACAGGGTCACGGGCACTGAAGCTTTCTTT; CDR3aa: CATHDRVTGTEAFF
abundance: -; v_gene: TRBV4-3; d_gene: -; j_gene: TRBJ1-1; CDR3nt: TGCGCCAGCAGCCAAGGGGTAAATTTTCGGGACACACTTTCAGAGAACACTGAAGCTTTCTTT; CDR3aa: CASSQGVNFRDTLSENTEAFF
abundance: few; v_gene: TRBV6-1; d_gene: -; j_gene: TRBJ2-7; CDR3nt: TGTGCCAGCAACGTTAGGGGTTACGAGCAGTACTTC; CDR3aa: CASNVRGYEQYF
abundance: few; v_gene: TRBV12-2; d_gene: -; j_gene: TRBJ2-5; CDR3nt: TGTGCAAGTCGCTTAGGGCCTGGGGGGAGGGCCCGGGAGACCCAGTACTTC; CDR3aa: CASRLGPGGRARETQYF
abundance: -; v_gene: TRBV27; d_gene: -; j_gene: TRBJ1-1; CDR3nt: TGTGCCAGCAGTTTATTGGGGGGAGAGGGCACTGAAGCTTTCTTT; CDR3aa: CASSLLGGEGTEAFF
abundance: -; v_gene: TRBV6-6; d_gene: -; j_gene: TRBJ1-1; CDR3nt: TGTGCCAGCAGCTCCCCAACGAGGGGGAGCACTGAAGCTTTCTTT; CDR3aa: CASSSPTRGSTEAFF
abundance: -; v_gene: TRBV9; d_gene: TRBD1; j_gene: TRBJ1-1; CDR3nt: TGTGCCAGCAGCGTAGATGGGGGACAGGGAGGGAAAGCTTTCTTT; CDR3aa: CASSVDGGQGGKAFF
abundance: -; v_gene: TRBV5-1; d_gene: TRBD1; j_gene: TRBJ1-3; CDR3nt: TGCGCCAGCAGCCCGAGACAGGGGTCTGGAAACACCATATATTTT; CDR3aa: CASSPRQGSGNTIYF
abundance: -; v_gene: TRBV5-4; d_gene: TRBD2; j_gene: TRBJ2-1; CDR3nt: TGTGCCAGCAGCTCGGGACTAGCGGGGGGTCACAATGAGCAGTTCTTC; CDR3aa: CASSSGLAGGHNEQFF
abundance: -; v_gene: TRBV7-2; d_gene: -; j_gene: TRBJ2-7; CDR3nt: TGTGCCAGCAGCTTAGCGCTGGCGGCTCACTACGAGCAGTACTTC; CDR3aa: CASSLALAAHYEQYF
abundance: -; v_gene: TRBV4-3; d_gene: -; j_gene: TRBJ1-1; CDR3nt: TGCGCCAGCAGCCAAGTCGCGACAGCCCAACACACTGAAGCTTTCTTT; CDR3aa: CASSQVATAQHTEAFF
abundance: few; v_gene: TRBV27; d_gene: TRBD1; j_gene: TRBJ1-2; CDR3nt: TGTGCCAGCAGTCGACAGGGCTTCTATGGCTACACCTTC; CDR3aa: CASSRQGFYGYTF
abundance: few; v_gene: TRBV7-9; d_gene: -; j_gene: TRBJ1-1; CDR3nt: TGTGCCAGCAGCTTAGGCCCGGGAAACCGCTTGAACACTGAAGCTTTCTTT; CDR3aa: CASSLGPGNRLNTEAFF
abundance: -; v_gene: TRBV7-2; d_gene: -; j_gene: TRBJ1-4; CDR3nt: TGTGCCAGCAGCTTAGAGGCTAGAACGAAACTGTTTTTT; CDR3aa: CASSLEARTKLFF
abundance: few; v_gene: TRBV5-1; d_gene: TRBD2; j_gene: TRBJ2-5; CDR3nt: TGCGCCAGCAGCGTCGGCTCTGGCGGGGGGGCAAAAGAGACCCAGTACTTC; CDR3aa: CASSVGSGGGAKETQYF
abundance: -; v_gene: TRBV2; d_gene: TRBD1; j_gene: TRBJ1-5; CDR3nt: TGTGCCAGCAGGACAGGGGTACTCAATCAGCCCCAGCATTTT; CDR3aa: CASRTGVLNQPQHF
abundance: few; v_gene: TRBV7-2; d_gene: TRBD2; j_gene: TRBJ2-7; CDR3nt: TGTGCCAGCAGCTCAGGAGGGAGCGGGAGGCTCTCCTCCTACGAGCAGTACTTC; CDR3aa: CASSSGGSGRLSSYEQYF
abundance: -; v_gene: TRBV18; d_gene: -; j_gene: TRBJ1-2; CDR3nt: TGTGCCAGCTCACCAATCCCCGTCTATGGCTACACCTTC; CDR3aa: CASSPIPVYGYTF
abundance: once; v_gene: TRBV28; d_gene: -; j_gene: TRBJ2-7; CDR3nt: TGTGCCAGCAGTTTAGGACGAAGGGGAAGCGAGCAGTACTTC; CDR3aa: CASSLGRRGSEQYF
abundance: -; v_gene: TRBV7-2; d_gene: TRBD1; j_gene: TRBJ2-7; CDR3nt: TGTGCCAGCAGCTCGGACAGGGGTGGCCACGAGCAGTACTTC; CDR3aa: CASSSDRGGHEQYF
abundance: few; v_gene: TRBV19; d_gene: -; j_gene: TRBJ1-1; CDR3nt: TGTGCCAGTAGTACCCGACAAGCCATGAACACTGAAGCTTTCTTT; CDR3aa: CASSTRQAMNTEAFF
abundance: few; v_gene: TRBV6-5; d_gene: TRBD1; j_gene: TRBJ2-2; CDR3nt: TGTGCCAGCAGCCCCGGGACAGTTAACACCGGGGAGCTGTTTTTT; CDR3aa: CASSPGTVNTGELFF
abundance: few; v_gene: TRBV7-9; d_gene: -; j_gene: TRBJ2-5; CDR3nt: TGTGCCAGCAGCTTTCGGGTCGTTGAGACCCAGTACTTC; CDR3aa: CASSFRVVETQYF
abundance: -; v_gene: TRBV28; d_gene: TRBD2; j_gene: TRBJ2-7; CDR3nt: TGTGCCAGCAGTCCGTCACTAGCGGGAATGGCAGAGCAGTACTTC; CDR3aa: CASSPSLAGMAEQYF
abundance: -; v_gene: TRBV12-5; d_gene: -; j_gene: TRBJ1-1; CDR3nt: TGTGCTAGTGGTGTCACGGGGGAGGTGAACACTGAAGCTTTCTTT; CDR3aa: CASGVTGEVNTEAFF
abundance: few; v_gene: TRBV20-1; d_gene: -; j_gene: TRBJ2-2; CDR3nt: TGCAGTGCCATGACTGTCCGGGAGCTGTTTTTT; CDR3aa: CSAMTVRELFF
abundance: few; v_gene: TRBV7-2; d_gene: TRBD2; j_gene: TRBJ2-7; CDR3nt: TGTGCCAGCAGCTTTACTAGCGGGAGAAAAGAGCAGTACTTC; CDR3aa: CASSFTSGRKEQYF
abundance: few; v_gene: TRBV7-9; d_gene: -; j_gene: TRBJ2-2; CDR3nt: TGTGCCAGCAGCTTTATGTACCGGGACACCGGGGAGCTGTTTTTT; CDR3aa: CASSFMYRDTGELFF
abundance: few; v_gene: TRBV7-2; d_gene: TRBD2; j_gene: TRBJ2-2; CDR3nt: TGTGCCAGCAGCTTCTACGGGGGGGCCGGGGAGCTGTTTTTT; CDR3aa: CASSFYGGAGELFF
abundance: -; v_gene: TRBV28; d_gene: -; j_gene: TRBJ1-1; CDR3nt: TGTGCCAGCACAACTGGGGCGGCCCTCGCCAACACTGAAGCTTTCTTT; CDR3aa: CASTTGAALANTEAFF
abundance: -; v_gene: TRBV9; d_gene: TRBD2; j_gene: TRBJ2-5; CDR3nt: TGTGCCAGCAGCGTAGGACTAGCAAGCTCAAAGGTGGAGACCCAGTACTTC; CDR3aa: CASSVGLASSKVETQYF
abundance: few; v_gene: TRBV7-3; d_gene: TRBD1; j_gene: TRBJ2-3; CDR3nt: TGTGCCAGCGGAGGGACAGGGAGGGCAGATACGCAGTATTTT; CDR3aa: CASGGTGRADTQYF
abundance: -; v_gene: TRBV5-1; d_gene: -; j_gene: TRBJ2-3; CDR3nt: TGCGCCAGCAGCTTGGTCCCATCAGATACGCAGTATTTT; CDR3aa: CASSLVPSDTQYF
abundance: -; v_gene: TRBV13; d_gene: TRBD2; j_gene: TRBJ2-1; CDR3nt: TGTGCCAGCAGCCAACTAGCGGGAGCCTACAATGAGCAGTTCTTC; CDR3aa: CASSQLAGAYNEQFF
abundance: few; v_gene: TRBV2; d_gene: -; j_gene: TRBJ2-3; CDR3nt: TGTGCCAGCACCCCAGGGGGCACAGATACGCAGTATTTT; CDR3aa: CASTPGGTDTQYF
abundance: -; v_gene: TRBV28; d_gene: -; j_gene: TRBJ2-5; CDR3nt: TGTGCCAGCAGTTTTTATGCAGACGGGGAGACCCAGTACTTC; CDR3aa: CASSFYADGETQYF
abundance: few; v_gene: TRBV2; d_gene: TRBD1; j_gene: TRBJ1-3; CDR3nt: TGTGCCAGCAGCTCAGGACAGGGACGACTGGGAGGAAACACCATATATTTT; CDR3aa: CASSSGQGRLGGNTIYF
abundance: -; v_gene: TRBV2; d_gene: -; j_gene: TRBJ1-1; CDR3nt: TGTGCCAGCAGCTTTGCCCAGTTAAAAGCTTTCTTT; CDR3aa: CASSFAQLKAFF
abundance: few; v_gene: TRBV7-8; d_gene: -; j_gene: TRBJ2-7; CDR3nt: TGTGCCAGCAGCTGGGGGCCACCTCCCTACGAGCAGTACTTC; CDR3aa: CASSWGPPPYEQYF
abundance: few; v_gene: TRBV5-4; d_gene: TRBD2; j_gene: TRBJ2-3; CDR3nt: TGTGCCAGCAGCTTCCGACTAGCTGGAGGCACAGATACGCAGTATTTT; CDR3aa: CASSFRLAGGTDTQYF
abundance: -; v_gene: TRBV6-1; d_gene: -; j_gene: TRBJ1-5; CDR3nt: TGTGCCAGCACCGCAGGGGACCCTAGCAATCAGCCCCAGCATTTT; CDR3aa: CASTAGDPSNQPQHF
abundance: -; v_gene: TRBV6-5; d_gene: TRBD1; j_gene: TRBJ2-7; CDR3nt: TGTGCCAGCAGTTACTCGGGGACAGGCTCCTACGAGCAGTACTTC; CDR3aa: CASSYSGTGSYEQYF
abundance: -; v_gene: TRBV14; d_gene: -; j_gene: TRBJ1-1; CDR3nt: TGTGCCAGCAGCCAAGAGGCAGGTTGGATGAACACTGAAGCTTTCTTT; CDR3aa: CASSQEAGWMNTEAFF
abundance: -; v_gene: TRBV6-5; d_gene: TRBD1; j_gene: TRBJ1-6; CDR3nt: TGTGCCAGCAGTTACTCCGCCAGGGGGCTTTCACCCCTCCACTTT; CDR3aa: CASSYSARGLSPLHF
abundance: few; v_gene: TRBV21-1; d_gene: -; j_gene: TRBJ1-2; CDR3nt: TGTGCCAGCAGCAAAGAGAGGGCCTATGGCTACACCTTC; CDR3aa: CASSKERAYGYTF
abundance: -; v_gene: TRBV7-2; d_gene: -; j_gene: TRBJ2-2; CDR3nt: TGTGCCAGCAGGGTCTGGGGAGGCACCGGGGAGCTGTTTTTT; CDR3aa: CASRVWGGTGELFF
abundance: -; v_gene: TRBV10-3; d_gene: -; j_gene: TRBJ1-2; CDR3nt: TGTGCCATCAGTGAGTTACTGACTAACTATGGCTACACCTTC; CDR3aa: CAISELLTNYGYTF
abundance: few; v_gene: TRBV4-3; d_gene: -; j_gene: TRBJ1-2; CDR3nt: TGCGCCAGCAGCCAAGACGACAGGAACTATGGCTACACCTTC; CDR3aa: CASSQDDRNYGYTF
abundance: -; v_gene: TRBV11-2; d_gene: -; j_gene: TRBJ1-4; CDR3nt: TGTGCCAGCAGCTTCCCCGGGTTGGATGAAAAACTGTTTTTT; CDR3aa: CASSFPGLDEKLFF
abundance: few; v_gene: TRBV18; d_gene: TRBD1; j_gene: TRBJ1-2; CDR3nt: TGTGCCAGCTCACCCCCCGGACAGGGCTTCTATGGCTACACCTTC; CDR3aa: CASSPPGQGFYGYTF
abundance: few; v_gene: TRBV7-2; d_gene: -; j_gene: TRBJ1-2; CDR3nt: TGTGCCAGCAGCCGCACACAAACTAACTATGGCTACACCTTC; CDR3aa: CASSRTQTNYGYTF